These 27 T cell receptor beta chains came from one sample sequenced in a study of beta chain features in type 1 diabetes. No cognate antigen is known for these TCRs. Reverse transcription of all isolated RNA meant that expressed TCRB transcripts were sequenced. TCRdb's copy holds only in-frame clones and misses some; the assay was immunoSEQ multiplex PCR. The table includes 100,000 to 150,000 clones, roughly 17% detected once. Study-level results: Type 1 diabetes patients had TCRB CDR3s that were shorter (moderately but significantly so) in all four CD4+ subsets.

The sample was central memory CD4+ T cells from blood. The source is a man younger than 35 with type 1 diabetes.

This clone was observed a few times. The V and J genes are TRBV30 and TRBJ2-1; D unresolved. The CDR3 runs 12 residues. The V end lost 2 bases, the J end lost 10 bases, and 12 bases lay between the germline ends. Germline V gives CDR1 GTSNPN, CDR2 SVGIG (reference sequence). The chain's CDR3 is CAWSSRTPEQFF. CDR3 sequence (DNA): TGTGCCTGGAGTTCCCGGACCCCGGAGCAGTTCTTC.

In its sample, this clone was seen a few times. The chain recombines TRBV11-3 with TRBJ2-1; 9 bases fit TRBD2. Germline V gives CDR1 SGHNT, CDR2 YENEEA. The CDR3 extends over 14 amino acids. Trimming at V came to 5 bases and at J to 6 bases, leaving 5 bases not matched to a gene. The CDR3 DNA reads as TGTGCCAGCAGCCCCTTGACTAGCGGCAATGAGCAGTTCTTC. This codes for CASSPLTSGNEQFF. The full variable domain, completed using reference TRBV11-3 and TRBJ2-1, is EAGVVQSPRYKIIEKKQPVAFWCNPISGHNTLYWYLQNLGQGPELLIRYENEEAVDDSQLPKDRFSAERLKGVDSTLKIQPAELGDSAVYLCASSPLTSGNEQFFGPGTRLTVL.

This clone occurred a few times. The chain links TRBV25-1 to TRBJ2-2, with D tentatively TRBD1 (6 bases). CDR1 is MGHDK, CDR2 SYGVNS, per germline. V lost 4 bases to trimming and J lost 4 bases, with 13 bases between them. This CDR3 has 15 residues. CDR3 sequence (DNA): TGTGCCAGCAGTGCGGCAGGGGTAGGCACCGGGGAGCTGTTTTTT. It codes for CASSAAGVGTGELFF. Together with reference TRBV25-1 and TRBJ2-2, the CDR3 gives the full variable domain: EADIYQTPRYLVIGTGKKITLECSQTMGHDKMYWYQQDPGMELHLIHYSYGVNSTEKGDLSSESTVSRIRTEHFPLTLESARPSHTSQYLCASSAAGVGTGELFFGEGSRLTVL.

This clone was observed a few times. The genes are TRBV30 and TRBJ2-1; D possibly corresponds to TRBD2 (6 bases). The CDR3 length is 15 residues. CDR1 is GTSNPN and CDR2 is SVGIG in the germline V gene (reference sequence). V lost 2 bases, J lost 4 bases, and 15 bases lay in between. The CDR3 reads CAWSPREAGYNEQFF. DNA of the CDR3: TGTGCCTGGAGTCCACGCGAGGCGGGGTACAATGAGCAGTTCTTC.

This clone was seen a few times. The chain is built from TRBV4-1 and TRBJ2-5, with 8 bases matching TRBD2. The V segment lost 1 base and the J segment 3 bases; nucleotides outside the gene matches: 7. The CDR3 is 16 residues long. CDR1 and CDR2 from the germline V gene are MGHRA and YSYEKL. This CDR3 reads CASSQAPGLDEETQYF. The CDR3 DNA sequence: TGCGCCAGCAGCCAAGCTCCGGGACTAGATGAAGAGACCCAGTACTTC.

V usage is TRBV9 and J usage is TRBJ2-7; tentative D call: TRBD1 (5 bases). The CDR3 loop spans 14 amino acids. The germline V gene encodes CDR1 SGDLS and CDR2 YYNGEE. Trimming removed 4 bases from V and 7 bases from J, with 18 bases in between. The CDR3 DNA reads TGTGCCAGCAGCTACGACAGTCCCAACGGGGAGCAGTACTTC. It codes for CASSYDSPNGEQYF. Looking up the rest from reference TRBV9 and TRBJ2-7 gives the full variable domain: DSGVTQTPKHLITATGQRVTLRCSPRSGDLSVYWYQQSLDQGLQFLIQYYNGEERAKGNILERFSAQQFPDLHSELNLSSLELGDSALYFCASSYDSPNGEQYFGPGTRLTVT.

This clone was picked up a small number of times. The gene calls are TRBV10-2 and TRBJ1-1; TRBD1 matches 11 bases. Trimming took 6 bases from V and 4 from J; bases not matched to a gene: 4. CDR3 length: 14 amino acids. The germline gives CDR1 WSHSY, CDR2 SAAADI. The CDR3 DNA reads as TGCGCCAGCAGACGGACAGGGGGCGGCACTGAAGCTTTCTTT. It encodes CASRRTGGGTEAFF.

V gene TRBV7-2 combines with J gene TRBJ2-3; 12 bases align to TRBD2. Germline CDR1 SGHTA, CDR2 FQGNSA. Trimming cost V 5 bases and J 5 bases; bases outside gene matches: 14. This CDR3 is 18 amino acids long. The DNA of the CDR3 is TGTGCCAGCAGCACCCTAGCGGGGGGGCGGGCGTCGTTAGATACGCAGTATTTT. The encoded protein is CASSTLAGGRASLDTQYF. The variable domain in full, with the rest retrieved from reference TRBV7-2 and TRBJ2-3, is GAGVSQSPSNKVTEKGKDVELRCDPISGHTALYWYRQSLGQGLEFLIYFQGNSAPDKSGLPSDRFSAERTGGSVSTLTIQRTQQEDSAVYLCASSTLAGGRASLDTQYFGPGTRLTVL.

V usage is TRBV27 and J usage is TRBJ2-3, with TRBD1 as a possible D gene (5 bases). The CDR3 has 15 residues. Germline CDR1 reads MNHEY; CDR2 reads SMNVEV (reference sequence). The V and J ends lost 3 bases and 5 bases respectively, with 15 bases between them. CDR3 bases: TGTGCCAGCAGTTTGGGTGTGGTAGGGGTAGATACGCAGTATTTT. It specifies CASSLGVVGVDTQYF.

This clone was recorded at least ten times. This chain uses TRBV15 with TRBJ2-7; TRBD1 aligns across 10 bases. Germline loops: CDR1 LNHNV, CDR2 YYDKDF (reference sequence). V trimming: 1 base; J trimming: 4 bases; junction bases outside the gene matches: 1. This CDR3 region has 14 residues. The CDR3 DNA reads as TGTGCCACCAGCAGAGCGGGACAGGGGTACGAGCAGTACTTC. Its protein product is CATSRAGQGYEQYF.

This clone was seen more than once but under ten times. J is TRBJ2-5 and V is TRBV7-6; unclear D gene. CDR1 is SGHVS, CDR2 FNYEAQ, per germline. The CDR3 consists of 13 residues. V lost 6 bases and J 3 bases, leaving 11 bases between the germline ends. DNA for the CDR3: TGTGCCAGCAGTAGAAGTGGCGAAGAGACCCAGTACTTC. It specifies CASSRSGEETQYF. The full variable domain, completed using reference TRBV7-6 and TRBJ2-5, is GAGVSQSPRYKVTKRGQDVALRCDPISGHVSLYWYRQALGQGPEFLTYFNYEAQQDKSGLPNDRFSAERPEGSISTLTIQRTEQRDSAMYRCASSRSGEETQYFGPGTRLLVL.

This clone has only a few counts. The chain joins TRBV10-1 to TRBJ2-5, with 7 nucleotides matching TRBD2. Germline assignment: CDR1 WNHNN and CDR2 SYGVQD (reference sequence). The CDR3 covers 14 residues. V was clipped by 7 bases and J by 4 bases; unmatched bases: 9. The CDR3 coding sequence is TGCGCCAGCATCCCATGGACTAGTAGAGAGACCCAGTACTTC. This sequence encodes CASIPWTSRETQYF.

There are a few counts of this clone. The rearrangement uses TRBV15 and TRBJ2-3; 8 bases are shared with TRBD2. The ends lost 1 base at V and 2 bases at J; junction bases unmatched: 2. The CDR3 runs 15 residues. CDR1 LNHNV and CDR2 YYDKDF come from the germline V gene (reference sequence). The CDR3 is CATSRAGGPTDTQYF. The CDR3 coding sequence is TGTGCCACCAGCAGAGCGGGAGGGCCCACAGATACGCAGTATTTT.

This clone was counted at least ten times. The chain employs TRBV7-2 and TRBJ2-1; D might be TRBD1 (6 bases). The germline V gene encodes CDR1 SGHTA and CDR2 FQGNSA. Trimming removed 5 bases at V and 0 bases at J, with 8 bases between. CDR3 length: 14 amino acids. CDR3 region: CASSVDSSYNEQFF. The CDR3 nucleotides read TGTGCCAGCAGCGTGGACAGCTCCTACAATGAGCAGTTCTTC. Based on the CDR3 plus reference TRBV7-2 and TRBJ2-1, the full variable domain is GAGVSQSPSNKVTEKGKDVELRCDPISGHTALYWYRQSLGQGLEFLIYFQGNSAPDKSGLPSDRFSAERTGGSVSTLTIQRTQQEDSAVYLCASSVDSSYNEQFFGPGTRLTVL.

This clone was detected ten times or more. The chain carries TRBV5-4 and TRBJ1-2; perhaps TRBD1 as D (5 bases). The CDR3 runs 14 residues. V was pared by 2 bases and J by 12 bases, with 20 bases between. Germline V CDR1 and CDR2: SGHNT, YYREEE (reference sequence). The CDR3 sequence is CASSFRDGTPSDTF. The CDR3 bases are TGTGCCAGCAGCTTTCGGGACGGGACCCCTTCTGACACCTTC.

In DNA form, the CDR3 reads TGTGCCAGCAGCTTGGCCATAGCCCAAGAGACCCAGTACTTC. Translated, it gives CASSLAIAQETQYF. This chain joins TRBV5-4 and TRBJ2-5; D remains ambiguous. V lost 0 bases, J lost 1 base, and 7 bases lay in between. The CDR3 is made up of 14 amino acids. Germline values: CDR1 SGHNT, CDR2 YYREEE (reference sequence).

Concerning this clone: At one end, the junction sequence differs from germline, possibly due to a read error. J is TRBJ1-4 and V is TRBV4-1; 12 bases match TRBD1. This CDR3 contains 18 residues. Germline V CDR1 and CDR2: MGHRA, YSYEKL. CDR3 sequence reads: CARSQGPGTGGVREKLFF. The CDR3 DNA reads as TGCGCCCGCAGCCAGGGTCCCGGGACAGGGGGCGTGAGGGAAAAACTGTTTTTT.

This chain uses TRBV30 with TRBJ1-2; D might be TRBD1 (5 bases). Per germline, CDR1 GTSNPN and CDR2 SVGIG (reference sequence). Trimming left V 3 bases short and J 1 base short, with 9 bases between. CDR3 size: 13 residues. The CDR3 DNA sequence: TGTGCCTGGAGCGAACAGGATAACTATGGCTACACCTTC. Amino acids: CAWSEQDNYGYTF.

This clone was seen more than once but under ten times. This rearrangement joins TRBV5-1 to TRBJ2-5, with 9 bases aligning to TRBD2. V dropped 0 bases and J dropped 3; count of bases not matched to a gene: 21. The CDR3 is made up of 21 amino acids. Germline CDR1 reads SGHRS; CDR2 reads YFSETQ. CDR3 nucleotide sequence: TGCGCCAGCAGCTTGGCCCGAGGACGAGGGGCCAGCGGGAGGCCTGAAGAGACCCAGTACTTC. Protein: CASSLARGRGASGRPEETQYF.

This clone is medium-sized within its sample. Other DNA sequences within the sample encode an identical CDR3. The chain links TRBV12-5 to TRBJ2-1; the match to TRBD2 covers 11 bases. Per germline, CDR1 LGHNT and CDR2 FRNRAP. With V trimmed by 5 bases and J by 10 bases, 10 bases remained unmatched. This CDR3 comprises 15 residues. CDR3 region: CASGQGLAAFGEQFF. In nucleotides, the CDR3 is TGTGCTAGTGGTCAGGGACTAGCGGCCTTCGGGGAGCAGTTCTTC.

This clone was detected only a few times. The chain has TRBV13 and TRBJ2-3; D might be TRBD1 (8 bases). With 5 bases removed from V and 1 base from J, the gap between germline ends came to 16 bases. From germline, CDR1 is PRHDT and CDR2 FYEKMQ (reference sequence). The CDR3 covers 16 residues. This CDR3 reads CASSPRQGRGTDTQYF. The CDR3 DNA reads as TGTGCCAGCAGCCCTCGACAGGGGAGGGGCACAGATACGCAGTATTTT.

This rearrangement joins TRBV4-3 to TRBJ1-4; D ambiguous. The germline CDR1 and CDR2 sequences are LGHNA and YSLEER. This CDR3 has 12 residues. Trimming stripped 3 bases from V and 14 bases from J, with 13 bases between. The CDR3 DNA sequence: TGCGCCAGCAGCCAGACCCCAAAGCGGCTGTTTTTT. Encoded protein: CASSQTPKRLFF.

Turning to this clone: Other DNA sequences from this sample encode an identical CDR3 as well. The rearrangement uses TRBV7-2 and TRBJ2-6; D not resolved. The CDR3 contains 14 residues. The germline V and J ends were trimmed by 3 bases and 4 bases, with 7 bases remaining between them. Germline-derived CDR1 and CDR2 are SGHTA and FQGNSA. This CDR3 is CASSLGTGANVLTF. The CDR3 DNA is TGTGCCAGCAGCTTGGGTACCGGGGCCAACGTCCTGACTTTC.

This clone was seen repeatedly, ten times or more. The chain has TRBV23-1 and TRBJ2-5; D call uncertain. TRBV23-1 is an ORF, with its function uncertain. The germline V and J ends were trimmed by 6 bases and 5 bases, with 13 bases remaining between them. The CDR3 loop spans 13 amino acids. The CDR3 is CASSQSARETQYF. The DNA of the CDR3 is TGCGCCAGCAGCCAAAGTGCGCGCGAGACCCAGTACTTC.

Only a few counts were recorded for this clone. The chain combines TRBV6-1 with TRBJ2-5; the D is unclear. This CDR3 is 15 amino acids long. Between the trimmed V and J ends, which lost 4 bases and 0 bases, there was a span of 12 bases. The germline CDR1 and CDR2 sequences are MNHNS and SASEGT. In DNA, the CDR3 is TGTGCCAGCAGTGCGACCGTCATGTACCAAGAGACCCAGTACTTC. Protein product: CASSATVMYQETQYF.

This chain joins TRBV5-1 and TRBJ2-7, with 7 bases that match TRBD1. The V segment lost 4 bases and the J segment 4 bases; nucleotides outside the gene matches: 11. Germline CDR1 and CDR2: SGHRS and YFSETQ. The CDR3 runs 15 residues. As DNA, the CDR3 is TGCGCCAGCAGCCCTGAAGTGGACAGGAAATACGAGCAGTACTTC. Translating gives CASSPEVDRKYEQYF. Full variable domain (outside the CDR3, taken from reference TRBV5-1 and TRBJ2-7): KAGVTQTPRYLIKTRGQQVTLSCSPISGHRSVSWYQQTPGQGLQFLFEYFSETQRNKGNFPGRFSGRQFSNSRSEMNVSTLELGDSALYLCASSPEVDRKYEQYFGPGTRLTVT.

This chain uses TRBV7-3 with TRBJ2-2; D is uncertain. The ends were cut back, 8 bases at V and 4 bases at J, with 11 bases in the middle. The germline V gene has CDR1 SGHTA and CDR2 FQGTGA. This CDR3 contains 13 residues. The CDR3 loop is CASGPGSTGELFF. The DNA for the CDR3 is TGTGCCAGCGGTCCTGGTTCCACCGGGGAGCTGTTTTTT.